Reported below is one T cell receptor beta chain. These data originate in a study of somatic mutations in cytotoxic T cells in rheumatoid arthritis. Germline V gene sequence: CDR1 SGHNT, CDR2 YENEEA. Trimming left V 0 bases short and J 7 bases short, with 18 bases between. The CDR3 length is 17 residues. The protocol was immunoSEQ multiplex PCR, while the TCRdb copy is restricted to in-frame clones and leaves out a portion. In the table there are 20,000 to 25,000 clones, roughly 86% of which are singletons. The TCR sequence derives from a woman between 45 and 65 years old in good health. Sequencing was performed on CD8+ T cells sorted from blood. The V gene is TRBV11-3, the J gene TRBJ2-2, with a weak D call TRBD1 (6 bases). Written as DNA, the CDR3 is TGTGCCAGCAGCTTAGATCGGGGATACAGGGCGGTCGGGGAGCTGTTTTTT. The encoded protein is CASSLDRGYRAVGELFF.